This T cell receptor beta chain was identified in a study of blood T cells in healthy people across ages. This clonotype was seen once. Together with a sample-barcoded 5' primer, a J-beta primer mix was included in a second PCR lasting roughly 6 to 12 cycles. Using its own MiXCR run on the 5' RACE reads, TCRdb lists one record per CDR3 protein. In the table there are around 800,000 distinct CDR3 sequences, 40% to 50% of which are singletons. CDR3 length equals 16 residues. Germline values: CDR1 SGHTA, CDR2 FQGNSA. Sequencing used blood. This sequence joins TRBV7-2 and TRBJ2-1; 7 bases are a match to TRBD2. The closer fit of TRBJ2-7 to the DNA end suggests the J call may be wrong. This TCR derives from a man aged 55 to 69 in good health. CDR3 sequence reads: CASSLSATSSYNEQYF. The CDR3 DNA follows: TGTGCCAGCAGCTTATCTGCGACTAGCTCCTACAATGAGCAGTACTTC.